This TCR beta chain was sequenced for a study of monozygotic twins with inflammatory bowel disease (dated by TCRdb to about 2019). In terms of the full investigation: In total, around 28 monozygotic twin pairs made up the full study: 19 Danish pairs, all IBD-discordant, plus nine German pairs, of which four were IBD-concordant and five were IBD-discordant. The search for disease-associated traits relied mainly on comparing IBD patients with their genetically identical healthy co-twins within discordant pairs. Each individual had, on average, about 151 000 unique TCRalpha sequences and 181 000 unique TCRbeta sequences available for analysis. Paper-wide results and their limitations: IBD patients had lower TCRbeta repertoire diversity, measured by the inverse Simpson index, than their healthy co-twins. The results gave no support for a single strong signal or clonotype linked to IBD. Repertoire similarity did not differ between concordant and discordant twins, which could be due to limited statistical power. Fewer clonotypes were shared with other individuals by IBD patients than by healthy twins, most markedly in patients showing signs of disease activity. Background noise and inter-individual variability may have been introduced into the repertoires by the differing immunosuppressive treatments among patients. Different T cell subtypes could not be distinguished in the analysis.

From each donor, an approximately 2.5 ml peripheral blood sample was drawn into PAXgene tubes and stored at -80 degrees C. Total RNA was isolated from whole blood with the PAXgene blood miRNA kit on an automated QIAcube, without T cell sorting. Deep TCRalpha and TCRbeta repertoire profiling with unique molecular barcoding was performed on peripheral blood of monozygotic twin pairs concordant or discordant for inflammatory bowel disease. Smoking habits were recorded for all twin pairs, and each individual was classified as a current, former or never smoker. As to this clonotype: Its antigen is unknown.

CDR1 and CDR2 are read off the germline V gene as LGHNA and YSLEER. The CDR3 runs 14 residues from the cysteine to the phenylalanine. No DNA is listed. Library preparation used 5' RACE. Preparation of each TCR library used approximately 4,000 ng of total RNA. For each sample, cDNA was synthesized in eight separate reactions using SMARTScribe reverse transcriptase. During cDNA synthesis, template switching introduced unique molecular identifiers that contained a 6-nucleotide sample barcode. Amplification of TCRalpha and TCRbeta cDNA involved two nested PCRs of about 15 and 9 cycles, and each PCR was followed by bead purification. Before amplification, the cDNA was treated with uracil DNA-glycosylase and purified using the QIAquick PCR purification kit. The second PCR was the step at which Illumina TruSeq-compatible adapters and sample-specific barcodes were added. Library quality and concentration were assessed using TapeStation and Qubit, and about 5 ng of each library was pooled. Sequencing of pooled libraries was carried out on an Illumina HiSeq2500 single-index Rapid Run using 2 x 100 bp reads and custom sequencing primers. The study's own analysis went as follows. PCR and sequencing errors were corrected by UMI-based consensus assembly using MiGEC version 1.2.6. V(D)J alignment, clonotype assembly and CDR3 extraction were performed with MiXCR version 2.1.1. Normalisation of gene usage, clonotype sharing and MAIT/NKT TCR abundance was achieved by analysing the top 1000, 10 000 and 20 000 clonotypes per sample. Diversity was computed as the inverse Simpson index with the vegan R package after downsampling to 27 000 UMIs. Paired Mann-Whitney U tests were applied to discordant twin pairs, with Benjamini-Hochberg correction for multiple testing. One entry per CDR3 protein sequence results from the TCRdb reprocessing of the reads, with DNA left out. Clone size and V and J calls follow TCRdb, not the original study. This sample's table contains more than 300,000 distinct CDR3 sequences. The ten largest clones capture roughly 2.6% of the sample.

The sequence links TRBV4-3 to TRBJ1-4; there is no DNA to check the TCRdb D call of TRBD1. What was sequenced was blood. The TCR comes from a human donor with ulcerative colitis or Crohn's disease, or a healthy co-twin of an affected twin (not recorded which). The CDR3 protein is CASSHGQFNEKLFF.